One sample yielded the 27 T cell receptor beta chains listed below, sequenced in a study of T cell responses to AZD1222 COVID-19 vaccine. Profiled with immunoSEQ multiplex PCR; TCRdb holds only in-frame clones, not every one. The top ten clones hold around 16% of a sample with around 66,000 clones, about 90% of them seen once. Here the sequenced sample was peripheral blood, taken on day 0 of AZD1222 vaccination. The receptors stem from an adult in good health.

J is TRBJ2-1 and V is TRBV5-4; no clear D gene. The CDR3 length is 14 residues. Per germline, CDR1 SGHNT and CDR2 YYREEE (reference sequence). V lost 0 bases and J 5 bases, leaving 9 bases between the germline ends. The CDR3 loop is CASSLDPGNNEQFF. The CDR3, as DNA: TGTGCCAGCAGCTTGGACCCGGGCAACAATGAGCAGTTCTTC.

The chain recombines TRBV5-4 with TRBJ1-3; TRBD1 matches 7 bases. The trim removed 4 bases at V and 2 bases at J, leaving 6 bases unmatched. CDR1 is SGHNT and CDR2 is YYREEE in the germline V gene (reference sequence). This CDR3 is 15 amino acids long. The CDR3 DNA is TGTGCCAGCAGCAAAAACCAGGGGGCTGGAAACACCATATATTTT. Amino acids: CASSKNQGAGNTIYF.

The J gene is TRBJ1-2, the V gene TRBV27; 8 nucleotides match TRBD1. The germline V gene encodes CDR1 MNHEY and CDR2 SMNVEV (reference sequence). The ends lost 1 base at V and 7 bases at J; junction bases unmatched: 11. The CDR3 has 16 amino acids. The CDR3 sequence: CASSLFPRQGRSGYTF. Written as DNA, the CDR3 is TGTGCCAGCAGTTTATTTCCCCGACAGGGGCGATCTGGCTACACCTTC.

The V call is TRBV6-2 or TRBV6-3, the J call TRBJ1-2; D is unresolved. Germline values: CDR1 MNHEY, CDR2 SVGEGT. The CDR3 loop spans 12 amino acids. Between the trimmed V and J ends, which lost 5 bases and 0 bases, there was a span of 4 bases. Written as DNA, the CDR3 is TGTGCCAGCAGTATATCTAACTATGGCTACACCTTC. As protein: CASSISNYGYTF.

The CDR3 DNA follows: TGTGCCAGCAGCCGGGACACATCCTACAATGAGCAGTTCTTC. As protein: CASSRDTSYNEQFF. V and J are TRBV25-1 and TRBJ2-1; TRBD1 is a possible D gene (6 bases). The CDR3 is made up of 14 amino acids. Between the trimmed V and J ends, which lost 6 bases and 1 base, there was a span of 10 bases. CDR1 and CDR2 (germline): MGHDK, SYGVNS. Combining the CDR3 with reference TRBV25-1 and TRBJ2-1 gives the whole variable domain EADIYQTPRYLVIGTGKKITLECSQTMGHDKMYWYQQDPGMELHLIHYSYGVNSTEKGDLSSESTVSRIRTEHFPLTLESARPSHTSQYLCASSRDTSYNEQFFGPGTRLTVL.

The gene calls are TRBV7-9 and TRBJ1-2; 9 bases map to TRBD1. The CDR3 length is 11 residues. Losses at the gene ends were 4 bases for V and 11 bases for J; bases not matched to a gene: 2. Germline CDR1 SEHNR, CDR2 FQNEAQ (reference sequence). This CDR3 is CASSSGQGYTF. CDR3 DNA: TGTGCCAGCAGCTCGGGACAGGGATACACCTTC.

This chain joins TRBV10-3 and TRBJ2-5, with D hard to call. The V gene's germline CDR1 is ENHRY and CDR2 SYGVKD. This CDR3 comprises 14 residues. The V gene lost 6 bases and the J gene lost 1 base, with 12 bases spanning the gap. The CDR3 sequence: CAISAQQTQETQYF. The CDR3, as DNA: TGTGCCATCAGCGCCCAACAGACCCAAGAGACCCAGTACTTC.

The chain combines TRBV30 with TRBJ2-3; 9 bases line up with TRBD2. V lost 2 bases, J lost 8 bases, and 5 bases stayed unmatched. Germline loops: CDR1 GTSNPN, CDR2 SVGIG (reference sequence). This CDR3 has 13 amino acids. CDR3 sequence: CAWSSSGTGTQYF. The CDR3 DNA follows: TGTGCCTGGAGTTCTAGCGGGACCGGTACGCAGTATTTT.

The DNA of the CDR3 is TGTGCCAGCAGCCCCGGGACAGGGATCTATGGCTACACCTTC. It translates to CASSPGTGIYGYTF. J is TRBJ1-2 and V is TRBV6-5, with 9 bases fitting TRBD1. The CDR3 is 14 residues long. Germline CDR1 is MNHEY and CDR2 is SVGAGI. J lost 4 bases, V lost 6 bases, and 6 bases had no gene match.

V and J are TRBV10-3 and TRBJ1-6; D unresolved. Germline V gene sequence: CDR1 ENHRY, CDR2 SYGVKD. The CDR3 consists of 16 residues. V was pared by 0 bases and J by 2 bases, with 8 bases between. The CDR3 protein is CAISESTQAYNSPLHF. The CDR3 DNA sequence: TGTGCCATCAGTGAGTCGACGCAGGCCTATAATTCACCCCTCCACTTT.

The gene calls are TRBV15 and TRBJ1-6; TRBD1 agrees at 8 bases. Germline V gene sequence: CDR1 LNHNV, CDR2 YYDKDF (reference sequence). The V segment lost 8 bases and the J segment 7 bases; nucleotides outside the gene matches: 4. This CDR3 has 13 residues. The CDR3 protein is CATVGQANSPLHF. DNA for the CDR3: TGTGCCACCGTGGGACAGGCGAATTCACCCCTCCACTTT.

The chain links TRBV2 to TRBJ1-1; D is ambiguous. Trimming removed 7 bases at V and 0 bases at J, with 12 bases between. The germline V gene has CDR1 SNHLY and CDR2 FYNNEI. The CDR3 extends over 14 amino acids. The DNA of the CDR3 is TGTGCCAGCAAACTCACTTTTCTGAACACTGAAGCTTTCTTT. Amino acids: CASKLTFLNTEAFF.

This rearrangement joins TRBV29-1 to TRBJ1-1, with D possibly being TRBD1 (6 bases). Deletions cut 4 bases from V and 4 bases from J, with 7 bases between. Germline V lookup: CDR1 SQVTM, CDR2 ANQGSEA. The CDR3 runs to 11 residues. The CDR3 bases are TGCAGCGTTGGGACAGCCACTGAAGCTTTCTTT. It translates to CSVGTATEAFF.

The chain joins TRBV29-1 to TRBJ1-1, with TRBD1 as a possible D gene (6 bases). The CDR3 has 17 residues. The germline V gene has CDR1 SQVTM and CDR2 ANQGSEA. V gave up 3 bases and J gave up 1 base, with 21 bases separating them. CDR3 coding DNA: TGCAGCGTTGATTATGCCGGGGGGCAAGGATCGAACACTGAAGCTTTCTTT. Protein product: CSVDYAGGQGSNTEAFF.

In this sample, this clone turned up once. This CDR3 is CASSLLGTRVEQFF. The CDR3 DNA reads as TGTGCCAGCAGTTTATTAGGGACTCGCGTTGAGCAGTTCTTC. The chain employs TRBV27 and TRBJ2-1; possibly TRBD2 for D (6 bases). The CDR3 spans 14 residues. Germline CDR1 is MNHEY and CDR2 is SMNVEV (reference sequence). V was shortened by 1 base and J by 9 bases, with 13 bases between the two germline ends.

The chain carries TRBV3-1 (or the pseudogene TRBV3-2) and TRBJ1-5, with D unclear. The CDR3 loop spans 14 amino acids. Trimming took 2 bases from V and 1 from J, leaving 6 bases between them. Germline lookup yields CDR1 LGHDT and CDR2 YNNKEL (reference sequence). CDR3 region: CASSQRASNQPQHF. CDR3 nucleotides: TGTGCCAGCAGCCAAAGGGCCAGCAATCAGCCCCAGCATTTT.

This clone was detected once. This chain joins TRBV6-5 and TRBJ1-4; D perhaps matches TRBD1 (6 bases). This CDR3 spans 12 amino acids. Germline V CDR1 and CDR2: MNHEY, SVGAGI. With 10 bases removed from V and 6 bases from J, the gap between germline ends came to 12 bases. CDR3 nucleotide sequence: TGTGCCACGCAGGGGACGGATGAAAAACTGTTTTTT. It specifies CATQGTDEKLFF.

The chain uses TRBV11-1 and TRBJ2-7, with D perhaps TRBD2 (5 bases). CDR1 SGHAT and CDR2 FQDESV come from the germline V gene (reference sequence). Between the trimmed V and J ends, which lost 1 base and 4 bases, there was a span of 14 bases. The CDR3 runs to 15 residues. The CDR3: CASSLVGSLGYEQYF. The CDR3 bases are TGTGCCAGCAGCTTAGTGGGGAGTCTTGGATACGAGCAGTACTTC.

The chain couples TRBV7-6 to TRBJ1-1, with 7 bases that match TRBD1. The germline V gene encodes CDR1 SGHVS and CDR2 FNYEAQ. The CDR3 has 16 amino acids. Unmatched junction bases numbered 10, after V lost 4 bases and J lost 2 bases. The CDR3 protein is CASSSNRGIVNTEAFF. In nucleotides, the CDR3 is TGTGCCAGCAGCTCAAACAGGGGTATAGTAAACACTGAAGCTTTCTTT.

This clone was seen more than once but under ten times. The CDR3 nucleotides are TGTGCCAGCAGTCTAGCCATCACAGATACGCAGTATTTT. Protein sequence: CASSLAITDTQYF. This chain links TRBV6-2 or TRBV6-3 with TRBJ2-3, with a possible D match to TRBD2 (5 bases). Trimming left V 5 bases short and J 2 bases short, with 8 bases between. From germline, CDR1 is MNHEY and CDR2 SVGEGT. The CDR3 sequence is 13 residues long.

This clone was counted only a few times. The chain links TRBV18 to TRBJ1-4, with D hard to call. Trimming took 11 bases from V and 8 from J, leaving 18 bases between them. Germline CDR1 reads KGHSH; CDR2 reads LQKENI. The CDR3 loop spans 13 amino acids. CDR3 amino acids: CASKGPNNEKLFF. The CDR3 nucleotides read TGTGCCTCGAAGGGCCCGAATAACGAAAAACTGTTTTTT. Combining the CDR3 with reference TRBV18 and TRBJ1-4 gives the whole variable domain NAGVMQNPRHLVRRRGQEARLRCSPMKGHSHVYWYRQLPEEGLKFMVYLQKENIIDESGMPKERFSAEFPKEGPSILRIQQVVRGDSAAYFCASKGPNNEKLFFGSGTQLSVL.

The chain joins TRBV4-1 to TRBJ2-1, with D hard to call. CDR3 size: 14 residues. The germline V gene has CDR1 MGHRA and CDR2 YSYEKL. V lost 1 base to trimming and J lost 4 bases, with 8 bases between them. The CDR3 coding sequence is TGCGCCAGCAGCCAAGGATCCCGTTACAATGAGCAGTTCTTC. It is translated as CASSQGSRYNEQFF.

In nucleotides, the CDR3 is TGTGCCAGCAGCGTAGGGACGTTGCAAGAGACCCAGTACTTC. Amino acid sequence: CASSVGTLQETQYF. V and J are TRBV9 and TRBJ2-5; unclear D gene. V dropped 0 bases and J dropped 2 bases, with 8 bases sitting between them. Germline V gene lookup returns CDR1 SGDLS and CDR2 YYNGEE. This CDR3 region has 14 residues.

The chain couples TRBV19 to TRBJ1-1; 9 nucleotides align to TRBD1. The germline CDR1 and CDR2 sequences are LNHDA and SQIVND (reference sequence). This CDR3 region has 17 residues. Trimming took 2 bases from V and 3 from J; bases not matched to a gene: 10. CDR3 sequence reads: CASSILDRGKGYTEAFF. The CDR3, as DNA: TGTGCCAGTAGTATACTGGACAGGGGAAAGGGGTACACTGAAGCTTTCTTT.

The chain recombines TRBV19 with TRBJ1-1; 9 nucleotides align to TRBD1. Germline-derived CDR1 and CDR2 are LNHDA and SQIVND (reference sequence). This CDR3 has 13 amino acids. The junction had 5 bases not matched to a gene; V was cut back by 11 bases and J by 1 base. CDR3 in amino acids: CACRTGENTEAFF. The CDR3 region has the DNA TGTGCCTGTCGGACAGGGGAGAACACTGAAGCTTTCTTT.

The gene calls are TRBV27 and TRBJ2-5, with D perhaps given as TRBD1 or TRBD2 (5 bases each). The CDR3 runs to 14 residues. CDR1 and CDR2 (germline): MNHEY, SMNVEV (reference sequence). The V end lost 2 bases, the J end lost 7 bases, and 14 bases lay between the germline ends. CDR3 in amino acids: CASSLMGRGPTQYF. The DNA of the CDR3 is TGTGCCAGCAGTTTAATGGGACGGGGCCCGACCCAGTACTTC.

This chain uses TRBV4-2 with TRBJ2-7; no firm D call. The CDR3 spans 12 residues. Germline CDR1 and CDR2: LGHNA and YNFKEQ. The V and J ends lost 0 bases and 5 bases respectively, with 5 bases between them. CDR3 loop: CASSQDRDEQYF. Written as DNA, the CDR3 is TGTGCCAGCAGCCAAGACCGTGACGAGCAGTACTTC.